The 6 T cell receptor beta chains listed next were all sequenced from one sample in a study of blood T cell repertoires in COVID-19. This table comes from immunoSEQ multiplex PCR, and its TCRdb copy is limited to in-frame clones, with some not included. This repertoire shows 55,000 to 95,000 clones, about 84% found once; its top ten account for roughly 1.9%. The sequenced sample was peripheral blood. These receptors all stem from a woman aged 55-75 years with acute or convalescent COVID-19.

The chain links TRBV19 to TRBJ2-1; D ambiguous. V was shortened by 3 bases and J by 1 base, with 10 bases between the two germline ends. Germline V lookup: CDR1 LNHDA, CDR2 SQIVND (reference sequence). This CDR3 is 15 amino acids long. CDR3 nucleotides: TGTGCCAGTAGTATGGCTGGAGTTTCCTACAATGAGCAGTTCTTC. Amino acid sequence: CASSMAGVSYNEQFF.

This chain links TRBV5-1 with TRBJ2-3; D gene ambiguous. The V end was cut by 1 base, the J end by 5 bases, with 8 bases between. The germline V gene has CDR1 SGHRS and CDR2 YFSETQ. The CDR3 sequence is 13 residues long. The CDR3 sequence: CASSLSGVDTQYF. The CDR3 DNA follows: TGCGCCAGCAGCTTGAGTGGAGTAGATACGCAGTATTTT.

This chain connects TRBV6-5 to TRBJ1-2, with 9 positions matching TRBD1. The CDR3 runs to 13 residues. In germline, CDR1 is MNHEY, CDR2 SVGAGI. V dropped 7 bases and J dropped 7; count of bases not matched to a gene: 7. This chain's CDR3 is CASMTGGSVGYTF. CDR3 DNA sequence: TGTGCCAGCATGACAGGGGGATCGGTTGGCTACACCTTC.

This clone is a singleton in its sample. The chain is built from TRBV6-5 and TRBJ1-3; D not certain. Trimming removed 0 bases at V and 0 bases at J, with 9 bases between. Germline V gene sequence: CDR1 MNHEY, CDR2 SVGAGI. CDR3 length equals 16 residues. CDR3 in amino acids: CASSYSQSHSGNTIYF. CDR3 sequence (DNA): TGTGCCAGCAGTTACTCACAGAGTCACTCTGGAAACACCATATATTTT.

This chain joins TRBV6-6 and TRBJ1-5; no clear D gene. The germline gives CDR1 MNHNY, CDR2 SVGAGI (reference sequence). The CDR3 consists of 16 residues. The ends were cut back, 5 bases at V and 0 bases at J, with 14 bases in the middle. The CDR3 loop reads CASSGMSGYSNQPQHF. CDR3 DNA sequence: TGTGCCAGCAGTGGGATGTCGGGATATAGCAATCAGCCCCAGCATTTT.

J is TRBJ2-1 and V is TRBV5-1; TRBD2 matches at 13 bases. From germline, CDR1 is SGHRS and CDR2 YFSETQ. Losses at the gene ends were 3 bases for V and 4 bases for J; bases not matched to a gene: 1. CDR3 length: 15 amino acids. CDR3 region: CASSSGLAGYNEQFF. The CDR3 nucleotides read TGCGCCAGCAGCTCGGGACTAGCGGGGTACAATGAGCAGTTCTTC.